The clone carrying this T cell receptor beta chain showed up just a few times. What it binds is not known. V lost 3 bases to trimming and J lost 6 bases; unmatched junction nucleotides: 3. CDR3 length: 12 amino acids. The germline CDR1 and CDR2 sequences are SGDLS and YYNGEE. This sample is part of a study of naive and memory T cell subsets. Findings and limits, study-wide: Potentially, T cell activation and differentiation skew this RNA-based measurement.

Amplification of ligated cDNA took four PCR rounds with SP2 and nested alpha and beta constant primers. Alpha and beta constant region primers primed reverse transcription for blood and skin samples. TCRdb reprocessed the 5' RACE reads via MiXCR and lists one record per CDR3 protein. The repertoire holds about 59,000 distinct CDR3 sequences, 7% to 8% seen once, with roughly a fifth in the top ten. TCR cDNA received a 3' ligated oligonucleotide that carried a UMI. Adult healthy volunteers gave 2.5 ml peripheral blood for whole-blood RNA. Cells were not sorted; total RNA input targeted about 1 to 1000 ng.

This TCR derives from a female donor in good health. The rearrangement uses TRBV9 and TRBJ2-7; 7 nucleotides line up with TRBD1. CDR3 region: CASSETGSEQYF. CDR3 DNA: TGTGCCAGCAGCGAGACAGGGAGCGAGCAGTACTTC. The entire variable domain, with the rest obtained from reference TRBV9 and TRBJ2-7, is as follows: DSGVTQTPKHLITATGQRVTLRCSPRSGDLSVYWYQQSLDQGLQFLIQYYNGEERAKGNILERFSAQQFPDLHSELNLSSLELGDSALYFCASSETGSEQYFGPGTRLTVT.